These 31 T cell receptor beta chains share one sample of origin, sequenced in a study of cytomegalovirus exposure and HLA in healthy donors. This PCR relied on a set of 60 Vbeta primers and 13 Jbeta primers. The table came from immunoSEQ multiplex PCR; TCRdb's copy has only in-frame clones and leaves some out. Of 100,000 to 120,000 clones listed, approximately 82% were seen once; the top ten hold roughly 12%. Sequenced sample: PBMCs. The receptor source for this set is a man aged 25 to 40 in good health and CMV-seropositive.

CDR3 residues: CASSEFGQGRTGNTIYF. In nucleotides, the CDR3 is TGTGCCAGCAGTGAATTCGGACAGGGAAGAACTGGAAACACCATATATTTT. The V gene is TRBV6-1, the J gene TRBJ1-3; 8 bases fit TRBD1. CDR3 length: 17 amino acids. With 2 bases clipped from V and 2 bases from J, the junction kept 8 bases outside the gene matches. Germline V gene data show CDR1 as MNHNS and CDR2 as SASEGT.

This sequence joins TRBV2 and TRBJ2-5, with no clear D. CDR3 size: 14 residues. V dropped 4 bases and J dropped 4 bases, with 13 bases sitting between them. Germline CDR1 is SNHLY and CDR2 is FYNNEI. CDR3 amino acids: CASSGSSLGETQYF. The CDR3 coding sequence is TGTGCCAGCAGTGGTAGCAGCCTGGGAGAGACCCAGTACTTC.

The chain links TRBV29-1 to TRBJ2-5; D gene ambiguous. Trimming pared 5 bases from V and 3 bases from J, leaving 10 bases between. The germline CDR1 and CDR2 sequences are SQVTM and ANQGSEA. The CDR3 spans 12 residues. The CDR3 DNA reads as TGCAGCGTTTTCAGGTCAGAAGAGACCCAGTACTTC. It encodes CSVFRSEETQYF.

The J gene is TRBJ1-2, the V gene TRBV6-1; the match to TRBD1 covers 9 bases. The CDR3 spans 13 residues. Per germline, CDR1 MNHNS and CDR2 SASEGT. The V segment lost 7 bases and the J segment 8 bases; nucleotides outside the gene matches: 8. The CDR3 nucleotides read TGTGCCAGCACCCCCACGGGACAGGGCGGCTACACCTTC. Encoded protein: CASTPTGQGGYTF.

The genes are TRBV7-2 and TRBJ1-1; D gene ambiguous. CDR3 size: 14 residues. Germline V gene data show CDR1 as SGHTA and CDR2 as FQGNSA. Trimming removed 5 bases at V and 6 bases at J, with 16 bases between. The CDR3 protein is CASSPGIEVPEAFF. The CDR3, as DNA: TGTGCCAGCAGCCCAGGAATCGAAGTTCCTGAAGCTTTCTTT. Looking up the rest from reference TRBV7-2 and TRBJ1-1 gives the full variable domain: GAGVSQSPSNKVTEKGKDVELRCDPISGHTALYWYRQSLGQGLEFLIYFQGNSAPDKSGLPSDRFSAERTGGSVSTLTIQRTQQEDSAVYLCASSPGIEVPEAFFGQGTRLTVV.

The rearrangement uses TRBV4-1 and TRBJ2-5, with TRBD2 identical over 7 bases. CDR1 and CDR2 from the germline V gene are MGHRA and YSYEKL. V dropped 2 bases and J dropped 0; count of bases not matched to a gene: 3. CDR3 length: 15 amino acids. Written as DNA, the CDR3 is TGCGCCAGCAGCCAAATTCGGGGGGACCAAGAGACCCAGTACTTC. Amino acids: CASSQIRGDQETQYF.

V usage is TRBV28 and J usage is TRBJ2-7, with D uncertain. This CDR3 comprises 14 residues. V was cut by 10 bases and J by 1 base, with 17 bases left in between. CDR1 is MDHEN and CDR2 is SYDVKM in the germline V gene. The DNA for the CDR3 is TGTGCCACACATGAGGTCGTGGGTTCCTACGAGCAGTACTTC. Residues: CATHEVVGSYEQYF.

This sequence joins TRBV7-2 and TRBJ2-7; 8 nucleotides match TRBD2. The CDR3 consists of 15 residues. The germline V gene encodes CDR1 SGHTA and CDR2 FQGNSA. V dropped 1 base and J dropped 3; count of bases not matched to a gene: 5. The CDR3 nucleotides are TGTGCCAGCAGCTTAGTTTCCGGGGGGGACTACGAGCAGTACTTC. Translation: CASSLVSGGDYEQYF.

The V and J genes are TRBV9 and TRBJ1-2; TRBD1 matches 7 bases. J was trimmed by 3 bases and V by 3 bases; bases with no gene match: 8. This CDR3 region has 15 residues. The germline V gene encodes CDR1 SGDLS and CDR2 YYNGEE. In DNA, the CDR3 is TGTGCCAGCAGCGCCCCGACAGGGAAGGACTATGGCTACACCTTC. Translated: CASSAPTGKDYGYTF.

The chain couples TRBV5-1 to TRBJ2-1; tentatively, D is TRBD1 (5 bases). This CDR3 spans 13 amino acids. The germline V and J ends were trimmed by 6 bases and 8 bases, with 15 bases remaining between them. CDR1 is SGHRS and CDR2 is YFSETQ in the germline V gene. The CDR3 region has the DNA TGCGCCAGCACCTCCCTAGGGGCCGATGAGCAGTTCTTC. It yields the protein CASTSLGADEQFF.

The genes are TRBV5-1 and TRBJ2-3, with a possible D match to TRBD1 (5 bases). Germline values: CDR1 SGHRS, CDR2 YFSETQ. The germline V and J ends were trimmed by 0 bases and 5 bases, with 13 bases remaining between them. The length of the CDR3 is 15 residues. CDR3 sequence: CASSLAAGLVDTQYF. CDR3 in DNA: TGCGCCAGCAGCTTGGCGGCAGGGCTAGTAGATACGCAGTATTTT.

This CDR3 reads CASSLAGQGTYEQYF. The CDR3 bases are TGTGCCAGCAGCTTGGCCGGACAGGGGACCTACGAGCAGTACTTC. The gene calls are TRBV7-2 and TRBJ2-7, with 9 positions matching TRBD1. Germline V gene lookup returns CDR1 SGHTA and CDR2 FQGNSA. V trimming: 3 bases; J trimming: 2 bases; junction bases outside the gene matches: 5. The CDR3 has 15 amino acids.

CDR3 DNA: TGTGCCAGCAGCTTGGGGGACAGGGGACAATATAGGGACACTGAAGCTTTCTTT. It specifies CASSLGDRGQYRDTEAFF. The V and J genes are TRBV5-5 and TRBJ1-1; 10 bases match TRBD1. Germline CDR1 is SGHKS and CDR2 is YYEKEE (reference sequence). The CDR3 sequence is 18 residues long. The V segment lost 0 bases and the J segment 3 bases; nucleotides outside the gene matches: 11.

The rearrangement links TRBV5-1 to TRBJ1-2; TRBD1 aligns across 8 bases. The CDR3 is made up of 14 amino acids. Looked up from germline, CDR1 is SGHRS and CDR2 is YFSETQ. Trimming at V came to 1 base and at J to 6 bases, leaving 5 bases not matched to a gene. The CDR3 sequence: CASSLSRGPHGYTF. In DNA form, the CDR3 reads TGCGCCAGCAGCTTGAGCAGGGGGCCTCATGGCTACACCTTC.

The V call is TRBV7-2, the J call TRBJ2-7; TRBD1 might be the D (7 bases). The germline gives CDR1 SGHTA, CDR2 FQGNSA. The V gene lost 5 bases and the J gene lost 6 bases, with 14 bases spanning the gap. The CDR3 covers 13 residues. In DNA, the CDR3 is TGTGCCAGCAGCCGCGGGACAGACCGCGAGCAGTACTTC. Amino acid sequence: CASSRGTDREQYF.

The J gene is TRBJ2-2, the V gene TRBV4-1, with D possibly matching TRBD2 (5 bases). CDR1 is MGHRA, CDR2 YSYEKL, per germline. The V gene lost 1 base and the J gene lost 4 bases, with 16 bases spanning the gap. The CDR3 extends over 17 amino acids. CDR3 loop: CASSQVAPPGSTGELFF. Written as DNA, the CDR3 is TGCGCCAGCAGCCAAGTAGCTCCACCGGGGAGCACCGGGGAGCTGTTTTTT.

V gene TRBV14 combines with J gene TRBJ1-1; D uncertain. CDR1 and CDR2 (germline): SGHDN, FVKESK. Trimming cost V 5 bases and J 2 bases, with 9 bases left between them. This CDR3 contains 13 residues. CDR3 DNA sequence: TGTGCCAGCAGCTCCGGGAGAAACACTGAAGCTTTCTTT. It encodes CASSSGRNTEAFF.

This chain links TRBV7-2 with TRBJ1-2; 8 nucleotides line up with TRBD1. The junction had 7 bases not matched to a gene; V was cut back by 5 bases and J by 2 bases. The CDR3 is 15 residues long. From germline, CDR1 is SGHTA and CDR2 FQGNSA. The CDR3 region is CASSEAGQANYGYTF. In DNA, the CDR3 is TGTGCCAGCAGCGAGGCGGGACAGGCAAACTATGGCTACACCTTC. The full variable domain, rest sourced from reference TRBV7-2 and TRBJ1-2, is GAGVSQSPSNKVTEKGKDVELRCDPISGHTALYWYRQSLGQGLEFLIYFQGNSAPDKSGLPSDRFSAERTGGSVSTLTIQRTQQEDSAVYLCASSEAGQANYGYTFGSGTRLTVV.

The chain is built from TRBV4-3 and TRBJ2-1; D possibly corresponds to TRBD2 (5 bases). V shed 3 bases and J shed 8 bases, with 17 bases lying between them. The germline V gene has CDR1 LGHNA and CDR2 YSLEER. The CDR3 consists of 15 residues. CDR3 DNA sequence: TGCGCCAGCAGCCACTGGCGGGTCCGATTGGATGAGCAGTTCTTC. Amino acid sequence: CASSHWRVRLDEQFF.

The CDR3: CSSGGNGYTF. Written as DNA, the CDR3 is TGTTCCTCGGGGGGAAATGGCTACACCTTC. V usage is TRBV7-9 and J usage is TRBJ1-2; D is possibly TRBD1 (5 bases). Germline V gene lookup returns CDR1 SEHNR and CDR2 FQNEAQ (reference sequence). The CDR3 sequence is 10 residues long.

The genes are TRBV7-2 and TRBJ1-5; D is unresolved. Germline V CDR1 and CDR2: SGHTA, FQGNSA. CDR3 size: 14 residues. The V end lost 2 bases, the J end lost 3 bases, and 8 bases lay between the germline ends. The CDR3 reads CASSLSDYNQPQHF. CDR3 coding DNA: TGTGCCAGCAGCTTATCGGACTACAATCAGCCCCAGCATTTT.

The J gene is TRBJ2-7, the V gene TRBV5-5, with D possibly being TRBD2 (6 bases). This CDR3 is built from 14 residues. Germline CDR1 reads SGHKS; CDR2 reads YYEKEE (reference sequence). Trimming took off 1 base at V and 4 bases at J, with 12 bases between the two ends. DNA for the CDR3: TGTGCCAGCAGCTTGCAGACTAGTCCTTACGAGCAGTACTTC. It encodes CASSLQTSPYEQYF.

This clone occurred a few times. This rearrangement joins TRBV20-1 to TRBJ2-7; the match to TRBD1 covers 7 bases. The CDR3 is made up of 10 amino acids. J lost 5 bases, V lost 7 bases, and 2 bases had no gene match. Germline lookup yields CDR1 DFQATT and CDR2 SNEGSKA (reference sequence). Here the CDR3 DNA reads TGCAGTGGACAGGGTGACGAGCAGTACTTC. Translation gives CSGQGDEQYF.

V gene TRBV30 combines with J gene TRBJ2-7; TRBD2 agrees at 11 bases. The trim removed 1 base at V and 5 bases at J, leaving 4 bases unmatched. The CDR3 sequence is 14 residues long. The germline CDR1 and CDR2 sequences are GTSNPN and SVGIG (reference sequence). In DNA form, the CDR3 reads TGTGCCTGGAGTGCGACTAGCGGGGTCCACGAGCAGTACTTC. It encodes CAWSATSGVHEQYF.

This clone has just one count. This CDR3 is CASSLGAQETQYF. The CDR3 nucleotides read TGTGCCAGCAGCTTGGGAGCCCAAGAGACCCAGTACTTC. V is TRBV7-2 and J is TRBJ2-5; weak D call: TRBD2 (5 bases). The CDR3 is 13 residues long. The germline V and J ends were trimmed by 3 bases and 1 base, with 6 bases remaining between them. CDR1 SGHTA and CDR2 FQGNSA come from the germline V gene.

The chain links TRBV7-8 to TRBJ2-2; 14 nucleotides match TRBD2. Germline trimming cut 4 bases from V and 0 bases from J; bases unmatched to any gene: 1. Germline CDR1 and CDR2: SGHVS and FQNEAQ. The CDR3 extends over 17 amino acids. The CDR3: CASSWTSGGPNTGELFF. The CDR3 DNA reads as TGTGCCAGCAGCTGGACTAGCGGGGGGCCGAACACCGGGGAGCTGTTTTTT. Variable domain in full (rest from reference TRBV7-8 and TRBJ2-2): GAGVSQSPRYKVAKRGQDVALRCDPISGHVSLFWYQQALGQGPEFLTYFQNEAQLDKSGLPSDRFFAERPEGSVSTLKIQRTQQEDSAVYLCASSWTSGGPNTGELFFGEGSRLTVL.

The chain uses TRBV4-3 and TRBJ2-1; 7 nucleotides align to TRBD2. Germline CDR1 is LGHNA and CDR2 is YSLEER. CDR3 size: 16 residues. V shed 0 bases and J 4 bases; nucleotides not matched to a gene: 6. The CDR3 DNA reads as TGCGCCAGCAGCCAAGATGGGGCGGGGGTTTACAATGAGCAGTTCTTC. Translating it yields CASSQDGAGVYNEQFF.

Written as DNA, the CDR3 is TGTGCCAGCAGTCCCTGGGACAGGCGCAGGGATGGCTACACCTTC. Translation gives CASSPWDRRRDGYTF. The chain uses TRBV27 and TRBJ1-2; 8 bases fit TRBD1. From germline, CDR1 is MNHEY and CDR2 SMNVEV (reference sequence). Losses at the gene ends were 5 bases for V and 6 bases for J; bases not matched to a gene: 11. This CDR3 is 15 amino acids long.

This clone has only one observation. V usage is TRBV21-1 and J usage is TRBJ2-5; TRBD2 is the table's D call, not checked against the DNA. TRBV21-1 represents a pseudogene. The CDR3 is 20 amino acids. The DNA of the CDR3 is TGTGCCAGCAGCAAAGCCCGAGGCGGGGATCAATCTCGCTACCAAGAGACCCAGTACTTC. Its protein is CASSKARGGDQSRYQETQYF.

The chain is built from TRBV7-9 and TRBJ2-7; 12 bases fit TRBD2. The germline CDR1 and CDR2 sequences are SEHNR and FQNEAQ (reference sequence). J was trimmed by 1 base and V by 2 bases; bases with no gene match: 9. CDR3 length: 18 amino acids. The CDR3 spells CASSLTWTSGVNSYEQYF. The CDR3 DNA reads TGTGCCAGCAGCTTAACGTGGACTAGCGGGGTTAATTCCTACGAGCAGTACTTC.

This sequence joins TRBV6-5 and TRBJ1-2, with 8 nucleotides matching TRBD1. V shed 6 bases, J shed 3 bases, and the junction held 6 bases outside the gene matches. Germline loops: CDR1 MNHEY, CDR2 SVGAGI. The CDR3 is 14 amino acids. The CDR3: CASRETGEYYGYTF. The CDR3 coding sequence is TGTGCCAGCAGGGAGACAGGGGAATACTATGGCTACACCTTC.